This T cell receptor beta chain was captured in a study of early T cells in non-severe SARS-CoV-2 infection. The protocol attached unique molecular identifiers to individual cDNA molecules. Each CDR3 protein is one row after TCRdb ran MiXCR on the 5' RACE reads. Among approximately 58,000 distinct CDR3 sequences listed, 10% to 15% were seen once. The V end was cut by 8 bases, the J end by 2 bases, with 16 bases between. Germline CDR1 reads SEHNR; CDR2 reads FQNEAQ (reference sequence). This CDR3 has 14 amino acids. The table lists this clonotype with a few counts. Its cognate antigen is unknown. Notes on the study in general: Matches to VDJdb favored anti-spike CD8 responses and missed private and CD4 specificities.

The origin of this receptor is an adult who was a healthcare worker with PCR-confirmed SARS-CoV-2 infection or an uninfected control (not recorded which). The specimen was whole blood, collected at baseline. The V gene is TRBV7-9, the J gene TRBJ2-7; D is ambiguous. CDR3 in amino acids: CASAQSSLPYEQYF. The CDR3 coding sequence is TGTGCCAGCGCGCAGAGTTCCCTTCCCTACGAGCAGTACTTC.